What follows is one TCR beta chain and its context. What antigen it recognizes has not been identified. The sample holds no much larger clone one base away, and base qualities are not on file. The sample originates from a study of shared clonotypes between healthy human individuals (dated by TCRdb to the early 2020s). Concerning the study at large: The cohort comprised two women and a few men aged 18 to 49 years. To estimate repertoire size and how much clonotype sharing occurs between individuals, the study deeply sequenced the blood TCR repertoires of several healthy adults. Libraries were prepared and TCR repertoires were sequenced by different laboratories using diverse techniques, in order to increase sequencing depth and limit assay-specific biases. For each donor, CD4 naive and CD4 memory were each run on three plates, CD8 naive on two plates, and CD8 memory on one plate. Each donor's leukapheresis produced roughly between about 0.9 and 9.5 billion PBMCs.

The V and J ends are trimmed by 4 bases and 7 bases, leaving 15 bases between them. There are 14 amino acids in the CDR3, from cysteine to phenylalanine inclusive. Here the CDR3 DNA is all that survives: 42 bases in frame from base 1. The germline V gene supplies CDR1 SGDLS and CDR2 YYNGEE. Healthy HIV-negative adults with no recently reported acute infections or vaccinations were included as donors. All donors were Caucasian adults living in Nashville, Tennessee, USA. CD4+ T cells were enriched by magnetic negative selection, after which naive cells were positively selected on CD45RA and the negative fraction was taken as the memory subset. Blood was obtained by leukapheresis, after which PBMCs were separated by Ficoll-Histopaque density gradient centrifugation and cryopreserved in liquid nitrogen vapor phase. Analytical flow cytometry was used to check the purity and quantity of every magnetically sorted T cell population. Each sorted fraction had its genomic DNA isolated and then quantified by UV absorbance on a Nanodrop 2000c.

What the study reported, not specific to this receptor: Naive subsets generally had larger estimated clonotype richness than memory subsets did. Even with the large sequencing depth, rarefaction of the sorted-subset datasets indicated that sequencing was incomplete. Approximately 5% of naive CD4, 3.5% of naive CD8, approximately 2.2% of memory CD4, and over 0.35% of memory CD8 clonotypes were shared across several donors. Compared with non-shared clonotypes, clonotypes shared by all four sorted-subset donors had higher generation probabilities. Sampling was limited to blood, and TCR repertoires in tissue likely differ from TCR repertoires in blood. Pairwise subsampling led to the expectation that sequencing depth would affect the degree of clonotype sharing among donors. The small number of donors limited the genetic and exposure-history diversity represented.

TCR CDR3 regions were amplified from genomic DNA by multiplex PCR using the deep immunoSEQ assay. For each cell subset, the extracted genomic DNA was distributed evenly across all wells of several immunoSEQ 96-well plates, and each plate served as one replicate. Each replicate PCR for sorted subsets received around 200 ng genomic DNA, equal to around 32,000 T cell genomes. Purified libraries were measured with a Qubit 3.0 fluorometer, size-checked on a Bioanalyzer 2100, and measured again with the KAPA Library Quantification kit. Every immunoSEQ 96-well plate was sequenced on a dedicated single-read 150-cycle Illumina NextSeq 550 flow cell. From the authors' description of their analysis: Because the immunoSEQ output held only junctional sequences and lacked quality scores, the filtering could not match the filtering applied to full-length reads. Sequences were annotated with PyIR, a Python wrapper for IgBLAST v1.9, and V/J genes and CDR3 were assigned using IMGT germline references. Reads were removed for weak V/J assignments (E-value above 1e-6), missing CDR3, stop codons, out-of-frame junctions, or ambiguous translated residues. V3J clonotypes were defined by identical inferred V gene, J gene, and CDR3 amino acid sequence. To compute the percentage overlap between repertoires, the number of shared unique clonotypes was divided by the size of the smaller repertoire. Richness of each repertoire was evaluated using RTK rarefaction, the Chao1 estimator, and Recon v2.1 estimates of unobserved clonotypes. Generation probabilities for all TCRbeta clonotypes obtained by the gDNA method from a handful of donors were computed using OLGA. This immuneACCESS table, as held by TCRdb, lists in-frame sequences with V and J called but not all clones. Of the missing ones, under half trace to an unresolved V gene in checked studies; the others have no known cause. The D gene and trimming were derived from the DNA, and the V and J assignments and clone size from that table. Present in this sample are about 680,000 clones, around four fifths of which were seen just once. The ten largest clones take up under 2% of the sample.

This chain is built from TRBV9 and TRBJ2-1, with the D gene too uncertain to name. The source of this sequence is a woman in her 30s in good health. The sequencing sample was made of memory CD4+ T cells sorted from blood. Interpreted using the paper, the cell subset or site label stands for: CD45RA-negative fraction. The CDR3 protein sequence reads: CASSPSPEGNEQFF. The nucleotides are TGTGCCAGCAGCCCAAGCCCCGAAGGGAATGAGCAGTTCTTC.